This TCR beta chain was captured in a study of cytomegalovirus exposure and HLA in healthy donors. This CDR3 contains 13 residues. CDR1 and CDR2 from the germline V gene are SGHRS and YFSETQ. V was cut by 4 bases and J by 3 bases, with 11 bases left in between. This PCR relied on a set of 60 Vbeta primers and 13 Jbeta primers. Assay used: immunoSEQ multiplex PCR; TCRdb lists only in-frame clones, some missing. In the table there are about 160,000 clones, approximately 82% of which are singletons. The source of this sequence is a male donor in good health and CMV-seropositive. This chain joins TRBV5-1 and TRBJ2-7; tentatively, D is TRBD1 (5 bases). The sample taken for sequencing was PBMCs. CDR3 in amino acids: CASSRQGGYEQYF. The CDR3 nucleotides read TGCGCCAGCAGCCGTCAGGGTGGCTACGAGCAGTACTTC.